The text below deals with one T cell receptor (beta chain). The sample has other DNA sequences that encode this CDR3 too. The data belong to a study of shared clonotypes between healthy human individuals. Splitting of each subset's genomic DNA was done evenly across several immunoSEQ plates. Profiling relied on immunoSEQ multiplex PCR, and the TCRdb table lists in-frame clones only, not all of them. The table lists roughly 1 million clones, 75% to 85% of them singletons. The CDR3 spans 14 residues. CDR1 SGHTA and CDR2 FQGTGA come from the germline V gene. Deletions cut 2 bases from V and 1 base from J, with 7 bases between.

What was sequenced was memory CD4+ T cells from PBMCs. Subset given: CD45RA-negative fraction. The sequence derives from a man younger than 35 in good health. Some clones in this sample may be carry-over from other donors' samples. V usage is TRBV7-3 and J usage is TRBJ2-3; a possible D gene is TRBD2 (5 bases). CDR3 region: CASSLLAGTDTQYF. CDR3 nucleotide sequence: TGTGCCAGCAGCTTACTAGCAGGCACAGATACGCAGTATTTT.